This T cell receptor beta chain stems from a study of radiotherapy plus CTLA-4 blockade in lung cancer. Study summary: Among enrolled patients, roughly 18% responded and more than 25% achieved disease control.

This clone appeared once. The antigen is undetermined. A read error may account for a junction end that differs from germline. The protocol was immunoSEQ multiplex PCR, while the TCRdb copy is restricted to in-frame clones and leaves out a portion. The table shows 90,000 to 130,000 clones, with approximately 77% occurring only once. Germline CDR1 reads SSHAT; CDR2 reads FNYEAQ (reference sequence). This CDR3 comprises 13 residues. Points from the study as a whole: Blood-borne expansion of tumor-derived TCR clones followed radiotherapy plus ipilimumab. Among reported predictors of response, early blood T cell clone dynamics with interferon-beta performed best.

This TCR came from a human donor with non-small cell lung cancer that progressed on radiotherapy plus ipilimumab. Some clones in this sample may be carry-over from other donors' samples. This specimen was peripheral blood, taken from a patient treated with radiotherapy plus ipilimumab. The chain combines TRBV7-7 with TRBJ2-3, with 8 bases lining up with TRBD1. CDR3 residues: CASSWTGSDTQYF. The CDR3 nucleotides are TGTGCTAGCAGCTGGACAGGGTCCGATACGCAGTATTTT.